This T cell receptor beta chain was captured in a study of T cell changes during pregnancy in multiple sclerosis. In its sample, this clone was seen a few times. Produced via immunoSEQ multiplex PCR; TCRdb's table is partial and in-frame only. The sample has 85,000 to 120,000 clones; 92% are singletons. The CDR3 consists of 14 residues. V lost 2 bases, J lost 8 bases, and 15 bases lay in between. The germline V gene has CDR1 MNHEY and CDR2 SVGAGI. The chain is built from TRBV6-5 and TRBJ1-2, with D perhaps TRBD1 (5 bases). The specimen was peripheral blood, collected after pregnancy. This clonotype was obtained from a female donor with multiple sclerosis, enrolled in a pregnancy study. DNA for the CDR3: TGTGCCAGCAGTTACGGGCGGGGGAGCGAGGGCTACACCTTC. This codes for CASSYGRGSEGYTF.